Reported below is one T cell receptor beta chain. Its antigen is unknown. Preparation of the library involved 5' RACE. Each TCR library was prepared from about 3,300 ng of total RNA. cDNA was synthesized with SMARTScribe reverse transcriptase in eight separate reactions per sample. During cDNA synthesis, template switching was used to introduce unique molecular identifiers that contained a 6-nucleotide sample barcode. TCRalpha and TCRbeta cDNA was amplified by two nested PCRs of 16 and 9 cycles, with bead purification after each PCR. Before amplification, the cDNA was treated with uracil DNA-glycosylase and purified using the QIAquick PCR purification kit. The second PCR was the step at which Illumina TruSeq-compatible adapters and sample-specific barcodes were added. Library quality and concentration were assessed using TapeStation and Qubit, and roughly 5.5 ng of each library was pooled. The pooled libraries were sequenced with 2 x 100 bp reads and custom sequencing primers on an Illumina HiSeq2500 single-index Rapid Run. In the source study's methods: UMI-based consensus assembly with MiGEC version 1.2.6 was used to correct PCR and sequencing errors. MiXCR version 2.1.1 was used for V(D)J alignment, clonotype assembly and CDR3 extraction. To normalise gene usage, clonotype sharing and MAIT/NKT TCR abundance, the analysis used the top 1000, 10 000 and 20 000 clonotypes per sample. Diversity was computed as the inverse Simpson index with the vegan R package after downsampling to 27 000 UMIs. Statistical testing used paired Mann-Whitney U tests on the discordant twin pairs and applied Benjamini-Hochberg correction for multiple testing. After TCRdb reprocessed the reads, each CDR3 protein sequence was kept as one row, without DNA. V and J calls and clone size were set by TCRdb, not the authors. The record for this sample contains around 370,000 distinct CDR3 sequences. Clones ranked in the top ten supply 2.5% to 3% of the sample.

This sample is part of a study of monozygotic twins with inflammatory bowel disease (dated by TCRdb to between 2019 and 2020). Describing the broader study: The complete study included 28 monozygotic twin pairs: 19 IBD-discordant Danish pairs and nine German pairs, of which four were IBD-concordant and five were IBD-discordant. Within discordant pairs, disease-associated traits were sought mainly by comparing IBD patients with their genetically identical healthy co-twins. Each individual had, on average, about 151 000 unique TCRalpha sequences and 181 000 unique TCRbeta sequences available for analysis.

From each donor, a roughly 2.5 ml peripheral blood sample was drawn into PAXgene tubes and stored at -80 degrees C. Without any T cell sorting, total RNA was extracted from whole blood using the PAXgene blood miRNA kit on an automated QIAcube. Deep TCRalpha and TCRbeta repertoire profiling with unique molecular barcoding was performed on peripheral blood of monozygotic twin pairs concordant or discordant for inflammatory bowel disease. Smoking habits were recorded for all twin pairs, with individuals classified as current, former or never smokers. Paper-wide results and their limitations: Compared with healthy twins, IBD patients shared fewer clonotypes with other individuals, and the difference was most pronounced in patients with signs of disease activity. A decrease in TCRbeta repertoire diversity, as measured by inverse Simpson index, was observed in IBD patients compared with their healthy co-twins. Because patients were on differing immunosuppressive treatments, the repertoires may have picked up extra background noise and inter-individual variability. Distinction between different T cell subtypes could not be achieved in the analysis. Repertoire similarity did not differ between concordant and discordant twins, which could be due to limited statistical power. No single strong signal or clonotype linked to IBD turned up in the results, so the idea that one exists was not supported.

The CDR3 measures 16 amino acids from cysteine to phenylalanine. The DNA is unrecorded. Based on the germline V gene, the CDR1 and CDR2 sequences are SGHTA and FQGNSA. The receptor chain draws on TRBV7-2 and TRBJ1-2. This receptor was obtained from a human donor with ulcerative colitis or Crohn's disease, or a healthy co-twin of an affected twin (not recorded which). Sequenced: blood. CDR3 protein: CASSLRIGPEAYGYTF.